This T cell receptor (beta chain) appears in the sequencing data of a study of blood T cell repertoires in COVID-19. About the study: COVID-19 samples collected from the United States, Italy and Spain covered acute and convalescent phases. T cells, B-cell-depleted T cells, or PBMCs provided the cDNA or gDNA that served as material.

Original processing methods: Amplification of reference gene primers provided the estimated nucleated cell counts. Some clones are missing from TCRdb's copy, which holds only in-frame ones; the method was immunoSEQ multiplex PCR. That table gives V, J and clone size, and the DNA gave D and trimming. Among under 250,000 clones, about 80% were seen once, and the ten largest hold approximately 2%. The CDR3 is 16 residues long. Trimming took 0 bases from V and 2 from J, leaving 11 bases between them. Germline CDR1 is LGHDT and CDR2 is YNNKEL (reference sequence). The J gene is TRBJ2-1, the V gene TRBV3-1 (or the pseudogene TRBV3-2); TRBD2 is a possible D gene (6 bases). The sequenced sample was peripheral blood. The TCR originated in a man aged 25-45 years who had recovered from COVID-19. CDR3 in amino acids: CASSQEGGVPYNEQFF. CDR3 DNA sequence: TGTGCCAGCAGCCAAGAGGGGGGAGTTCCCTACAATGAGCAGTTCTTC.